Listed below are T cell receptor beta chains from one sample, sequenced in a study of CXCR3-negative and CXCR3-positive naive CD8 T cells. TCRdb reprocessed the 5' RACE reads, with one entry per CDR3 protein and no DNA. Its table records about 63,000 distinct CDR3 sequences. Sample: naive CXCR3+ CD8+ T cells from blood. Receptor source: a human donor in good health. Some clones in this sample may be carry-over from other donors' samples. The CDR3 runs from the conserved cysteine through the conserved F or W.

>TRBV4-3|TRBJ2-6
CASSQADREGIAGANVLTF
>TRBV27|TRBJ2-1
CASRDRTPSGLSGEQFF
>TRBV5-1|TRBJ2-1
CASSLKTAGDEQFF
>TRBV7-9|TRBJ2-7
CASSLAGGRARDYEQYF
>TRBV7-2|TRBJ1-5
CDSSVRDINQPQHF
>TRBV6-6|TRBJ1-5
CASRIGSNQPQHF
>TRBV6-5|TRBJ1-2
CASSPGPYGYTF
>TRBV5-1|TRBJ2-3
CASSLGGLSGDTQYF
>TRBV14|TRBJ2-7
CASSQAITSYEQYF
>TRBV3-1|TRBJ2-7
CASSQEGRFPYEQYF
>TRBV9|TRBJ1-1
CASSLYGGDTEAFF
>TRBV28|TRBJ2-7
CASSYNYEQYF
>TRBV7-3|TRBJ2-2
CASSVGPEFGELFF
>TRBV3-1|TRBJ2-1
CASSHSSGGFDNEQFF
>TRBV5-5|TRBJ2-7
CASSLGISYEQYF
>TRBV4-2|TRBJ2-2
CASSQDSAWPGELFF
>TRBV29-1|TRBJ2-1
CSVFGGYNEQFF
>TRBV11-2|TRBJ2-1
CASRPGTGGHNEQFF
>TRBV12-3/TRBV12-4|TRBJ2-3
CASGPALWASGGVIADTQYF
>TRBV6-5|TRBJ2-1
CASRRSGGAYNEQFF